The 19 T cell receptor beta chains listed next were all sequenced from one sample in a study of response to subunit inactivated influenza vaccine. TCRdb independently ran MiXCR on the RT-PCR reads; one entry per CDR3 protein. The table has under 950,000 distinct CDR3 sequences, around 20% seen once. This specimen was PBMCs from blood, taken around 5 days after vaccination. These receptors were taken from a man aged 45-60 years who received an inactivated influenza vaccine.

The rearrangement links TRBV7-8 to TRBJ2-2; D perhaps matches TRBD1 (5 bases). This CDR3 has 15 residues. V gave up 0 bases and J gave up 7 bases, with 12 bases separating them. Germline CDR1 SGHVS, CDR2 FQNEAQ. The CDR3 nucleotides are TGTGCCAGCAGCTTAGCGGCAGGGAACGTCGGGGAGCTGTTTTTT. It yields the protein CASSLAAGNVGELFF.

V is TRBV20-1 and J is TRBJ1-1; the D is unclear. Germline-derived CDR1 and CDR2 are DFQATT and SNEGSKA (reference sequence). Trimming cost V 1 base and J 0 bases, with 9 bases left between them. The CDR3 is made up of 14 amino acids. CDR3 amino acids: CSARVGNLNTEAFF. The CDR3 coding sequence is TGCAGTGCTAGAGTGGGGAACCTGAACACTGAAGCTTTCTTT.

The genes are TRBV7-6 and TRBJ2-3, with 12 nucleotides matching TRBD2. The CDR3 contains 17 residues. From germline, CDR1 is SGHVS and CDR2 FNYEAQ. J gave up 5 bases and V 1 base, and 7 bases lay outside the gene matches. The CDR3 region has the DNA TGTGCCAGCAGCTTAGGCCCTAGCGGGGGGGCCGGAGATACGCAGTATTTT. Translating it yields CASSLGPSGGAGDTQYF.

CDR3 loop: CASSGTGQSSYNEQFF. The CDR3 nucleotides are TGCGCCAGCAGCGGGACAGGACAGAGCTCCTACAATGAGCAGTTCTTC. The chain couples TRBV5-1 to TRBJ2-1, with TRBD1 identical over 8 bases. Germline values: CDR1 SGHRS, CDR2 YFSETQ. CDR3 size: 16 residues. The junction had 6 bases not matched to a gene; V was cut back by 4 bases and J by 0 bases.

The sample holds a few counts of this clonotype. This rearrangement joins TRBV4-3 to TRBJ2-1, with TRBD1 matching over 12 bases. The CDR3 is made up of 18 amino acids. Germline CDR1 LGHNA, CDR2 YSLEER. With V trimmed by 1 base and J by 5 bases, 9 bases remained unmatched. The CDR3 DNA reads TGCGCCAGCAGCCAAGCGGATCTGGGACAGGGGGCAGACAATGAGCAGTTCTTC. This codes for CASSQADLGQGADNEQFF.

This clonotype showed up just a few times. The chain has TRBV5-1 and TRBJ2-7; the match to TRBD1 covers 7 bases. Germline CDR1 is SGHRS and CDR2 is YFSETQ. The CDR3 is 13 residues long. V shed 7 bases, J shed 2 bases, and the junction held 6 bases outside the gene matches. As DNA, the CDR3 is TGCGCCAGCGGACGGGACAGCCCCTACGAGCAGTACTTC. Translated, it gives CASGRDSPYEQYF. Full variable domain (remainder filled in from reference TRBV5-1 and TRBJ2-7): KAGVTQTPRYLIKTRGQQVTLSCSPISGHRSVSWYQQTPGQGLQFLFEYFSETQRNKGNFPGRFSGRQFSNSRSEMNVSTLELGDSALYLCASGRDSPYEQYFGPGTRLTVT.

The V and J genes are TRBV18 and TRBJ1-2, with a possible D match to TRBD1 (5 bases). Germline V gene lookup returns CDR1 KGHSH and CDR2 LQKENI. The CDR3 length is 14 residues. The V end was cut by 0 bases, the J end by 6 bases, with 11 bases between. The CDR3 region has the DNA TGTGCCAGCTCACCACCCTCAGGGAGCCATGGCTACACCTTC. It encodes CASSPPSGSHGYTF.

V is TRBV20-1 and J is TRBJ2-3; D perhaps matches TRBD2 (5 bases). CDR3 length equals 15 residues. Trimming pared 3 bases from V and 5 bases from J, leaving 18 bases between. The V gene's germline CDR1 is DFQATT and CDR2 SNEGSKA (reference sequence). As DNA, the CDR3 is TGCAGTGCTAGTCGGGCCTCCGTTGGAGGAGATACGCAGTATTTT. It encodes CSASRASVGGDTQYF.

The J gene is TRBJ2-2, the V gene TRBV5-5, with D possibly TRBD2 on 6 matching bases. Trimming removed 4 bases at V and 4 bases at J, with 17 bases between. The CDR3 has 16 residues. The germline V gene encodes CDR1 SGHKS and CDR2 YYEKEE (reference sequence). CDR3: CASSPRDWGTTGELFF. The CDR3 coding sequence is TGTGCCAGCAGCCCACGGGACTGGGGGACCACCGGGGAGCTGTTTTTT.

The J gene is TRBJ2-1, the V gene TRBV7-9; D not certain. The germline gives CDR1 SEHNR, CDR2 FQNEAQ (reference sequence). This CDR3 comprises 15 residues. Trimming stripped 1 base from V and 3 bases from J, with 10 bases between. CDR3 bases: TGTGCCAGCAGCTTAGGCAACTCGGGCTACAATGAGCAGTTCTTC. The encoded protein is CASSLGNSGYNEQFF.

There are a few counts of this clonotype. J is TRBJ2-7 and V is TRBV6-2 or TRBV6-3; the match to TRBD1 covers 8 bases. Germline-derived CDR1 and CDR2 are MNHEY and SVGEGT. Trimming removed 6 bases from V and 5 bases from J; junction bases left unmatched: 12. The CDR3 runs to 15 residues. CDR3 region: CASSRALDRGNEQYF. The CDR3 coding sequence is TGTGCCAGCAGCCGTGCGTTAGACAGGGGAAACGAGCAGTACTTC.

This clonotype was detected ten times or more. The V call is TRBV4-1, the J call TRBJ1-1; TRBD1 matches at 7 bases. CDR1 is MGHRA, CDR2 YSYEKL, per germline. The V and J ends lost 3 bases and 0 bases, in that order; junction bases with no gene match: 1. This CDR3 region has 14 residues. The CDR3 DNA sequence: TGCGCCAGCAGCCAGGACAGGATGAACACTGAAGCTTTCTTT. The encoded protein is CASSQDRMNTEAFF.

This clonotype was detected only a few times. The chain recombines TRBV6-2 or TRBV6-3 with TRBJ2-4; 7 bases fit TRBD2. The germline V gene encodes CDR1 MNHEY and CDR2 SVGEGT. The length of the CDR3 is 16 residues. Trimming at V came to 2 bases and at J to 8 bases, leaving 12 bases not matched to a gene. CDR3 bases: TGTGCCAGCAGTTACCCCTGGGGAGGGGTTCAAGACATTCAGTACTTC. This codes for CASSYPWGGVQDIQYF.

This chain connects TRBV11-2 to TRBJ2-3; D remains unclear. The CDR3 extends over 15 amino acids. The V and J ends lost 0 bases and 4 bases respectively, with 11 bases between them. Germline V gene lookup returns CDR1 SGHAT and CDR2 FQNNGV. CDR3 nucleotide sequence: TGTGCCAGCAGCTTAGATCTGAGGTTGGCAGATACGCAGTATTTT. Protein product: CASSLDLRLADTQYF.

This clonotype was seen more than once but under ten times. The V and J genes are TRBV25-1 and TRBJ2-2, with D hard to call. This CDR3 spans 13 amino acids. V was clipped by 2 bases and J by 8 bases, with 9 bases between them. CDR1 is MGHDK and CDR2 is SYGVNS in the germline V gene. The CDR3 nucleotides are TGTGCCAGCAGTGAACGGGCCTCGGGGGAGCTGTTTTTT. It codes for CASSERASGELFF.

At least ten counts were recorded for this clonotype. This sequence joins TRBV12-3 or TRBV12-4 and TRBJ2-7, with a possible D match to TRBD2 (6 bases). This CDR3 contains 12 residues. V gave up 3 bases and J gave up 6 bases, with 9 bases separating them. The CDR3 nucleotides are TGTGCCAGCAGTTTGTCGGAGGGCGAGCAGTACTTC. This gives the protein CASSLSEGEQYF.

This clonotype was seen more than once but under ten times. CDR3 loop: CASSVTGLAGESDTQYF. The CDR3 nucleotides read TGTGCCAGCAGCGTGACGGGACTAGCGGGAGAATCGGATACGCAGTATTTT. The rearrangement joins TRBV9 to TRBJ2-3; 14 bases fit TRBD2. Germline V CDR1 and CDR2: SGDLS, YYNGEE. The CDR3 is made up of 17 amino acids. V gave up 2 bases and J gave up 6 bases; unmatched junction bases: 8.

This clonotype was observed many times. The chain joins TRBV29-1 to TRBJ2-7; tentatively, D is TRBD1 (5 bases). This CDR3 spans 12 amino acids. The germline V gene encodes CDR1 SQVTM and CDR2 ANQGSEA. Trimming pared 5 bases from V and 6 bases from J, leaving 14 bases between. The DNA for the CDR3 is TGCAGCGTTCGGCAGGGTTTTGGCGAGCAGTACTTC. Translation gives CSVRQGFGEQYF.

This clonotype was counted only a few times. The chain couples TRBV20-1 to TRBJ1-4; the match to TRBD1 covers 7 bases. This CDR3 is built from 19 residues. Germline V CDR1 and CDR2: DFQATT, SNEGSKA (reference sequence). J gave up 3 bases and V 0 bases, and 16 bases lay outside the gene matches. CDR3: CSARETDRDWRKPNEKLFF. CDR3 coding DNA: TGCAGTGCTAGAGAGACCGACAGGGATTGGAGGAAGCCTAATGAAAAACTGTTTTTT.